This T cell receptor beta chain originates from a study of T cell repertoires in cytomegalovirus infection. Study information: It was the public TCR beta signatures that indicated both CMV infection and matching HLA type. Study-level points and caveats: HLA-C-restricted CMV-specific TCR beta clonotypes prevailed in the ex vivo response. Summed frequency of shared TCR beta families picked out CMV carriers who also had the relevant HLA.

TCRdb re-called the reads through MiXCR, storing one row per CDR3 protein. Of roughly 200,000 distinct CDR3 sequences in the sample, 35% to 40% were seen once. The CDR3 extends over 16 amino acids. Germline V gene data show CDR1 as SEHNR and CDR2 as FQNEAQ (reference sequence). Losses at the gene ends were 5 bases for V and 4 bases for J; bases not matched to a gene: 9. Only a few counts were recorded for this clonotype. What it binds is not known. This clonotype originated in a human donor in good health (CMV status not recorded). Some clones in this sample may be carry-over from other donors' samples. The genes are TRBV7-9 and TRBJ2-7; TRBD2 matches 12 bases. Sequences were derived from CD8+ T cells from cultured PBMCs, sampled from culture after CMV antigen stimulation. CDR3 DNA sequence: TGTGCCAGCAGCCGTCCCCCTAGCGGGGGGGCTTACGAGCAGTACTTC. This encodes CASSRPPSGGAYEQYF.